The 28 T cell receptor beta chains given below trace back to one sample, sequenced in a study of CD8 T cells in ankylosing spondylitis listed by TCRdb under 2017. The library was generated by 5' RACE. Sequencing was performed on an Illumina HiSeq 2500. Through fastp at Q25 and MiXCR, TCRdb rebuilt clones from the public reads, retaining in-frame beta chains. Rows merge per CDR3 protein into single entries with the most common DNA and genes. This sample comprises some 130,000 distinct CDR3 sequences, approximately 10% of them detected only once. Jointly, the top ten make up 3% to 4% of the sample. Sequenced input: blood, either unsorted or a sorted T cell fraction (not recorded which). Source of these receptors: a male donor with ankylosing spondylitis or in good health (not recorded which).

This clonotype was detected many times. The rearrangement links TRBV5-1 to TRBJ2-3; 11 bases are a match to TRBD2. The V gene end was trimmed by 4 bases and the J gene end by 5 bases; junction bases not matched to a gene: 3. CDR1 is SGHRS, CDR2 YFSETQ, per germline. This CDR3 comprises 14 residues. CDR3 DNA: TGCGCCAGCAGCACCGGACTAGCGGGAGATACGCAGTATTTT. Protein product: CASSTGLAGDTQYF.

This clonotype was counted ten times or more. V is TRBV7-6 and J is TRBJ2-7; the D gene is possibly TRBD2 (6 bases). This CDR3 has 17 amino acids. Trimming pared 5 bases from V and 0 bases from J, leaving 20 bases between. The germline gives CDR1 SGHVS, CDR2 FNYEAQ. The CDR3 sequence is CASSHPYGLASSYEQYF. The CDR3 nucleotides read TGTGCCAGCAGCCACCCGTACGGTCTAGCGAGCTCCTACGAGCAGTACTTC.

The chain combines TRBV3-1 with TRBJ2-6; D ambiguous. V was cut by 0 bases and J by 1 base, with 4 bases left in between. Germline loops: CDR1 LGHDT, CDR2 YNNKEL (reference sequence). The CDR3 contains 15 residues. The CDR3: CASSQDLSGANVLTF. The CDR3, as DNA: TGTGCCAGCAGCCAAGATCTTTCTGGGGCCAACGTCCTGACTTTC.

This clonotype was recorded at least ten times. The V gene is TRBV27, the J gene TRBJ2-2, with TRBD1 matching over 8 bases. CDR1 MNHEY and CDR2 SMNVEV come from the germline V gene (reference sequence). The CDR3 length is 14 residues. V gave up 4 bases and J gave up 5 bases; unmatched junction bases: 3. The CDR3 is CASSYGTGTGELFF. The CDR3 DNA is TGTGCCAGCAGTTACGGGACAGGTACCGGGGAGCTGTTTTTT.

Many counts were recorded for this clonotype. The V gene is TRBV14, the J gene TRBJ2-1; 11 bases are a match to TRBD2. Germline lookup yields CDR1 SGHDN and CDR2 FVKESK. J gave up 4 bases and V 2 bases, and 1 base lay outside the gene matches. CDR3 size: 15 residues. DNA for the CDR3: TGTGCCAGCAGCCAACTAGCGGGAGGATACAATGAGCAGTTCTTC. Translation: CASSQLAGGYNEQFF.

This clonotype was recorded at least ten times. The genes are TRBV20-1 and TRBJ1-5, with 7 bases lining up with TRBD1. CDR1 and CDR2 from the germline V gene are DFQATT and SNEGSKA (reference sequence). The V gene end was trimmed by 2 bases and the J gene end by 3 bases; junction bases not matched to a gene: 7. The CDR3 is 15 residues long. Here the CDR3 DNA reads TGCAGTGCTAGAAACGGACAGGCCCCCAATCAGCCCCAGCATTTT. Translation gives CSARNGQAPNQPQHF.

Comment on this clonotype: Since a much larger clone is just one base distant, this may be a read error. The rearrangement uses TRBV7-2 and TRBJ2-3, with no clear D. Germline V gives CDR1 SGHTA, CDR2 FQGNSA. The CDR3 spans 14 residues. The CDR3 DNA sequence: TGTGCCAGCAGCTCTAAGATTTCTCCAGATCCGCAGTATTTT. Its protein product is CASSSKISPDPQYF.

CDR3 DNA sequence: TGCGCCAGCAGCTTACCAGGGGTCGGGGAGCTGTTTTTT. It codes for CASSLPGVGELFF. This chain joins TRBV5-1 and TRBJ2-2, with D perhaps TRBD1 (6 bases). The CDR3 totals 13 residues. Germline V gene data show CDR1 as SGHRS and CDR2 as YFSETQ. V lost 2 bases, J lost 7 bases, and 9 bases lay in between.

This clonotype occurred a few times. V and J are TRBV7-2 and TRBJ2-7; no firm D call. The ends were cut back, 6 bases at V and 4 bases at J, with 7 bases in the middle. The CDR3 runs to 11 residues. The V gene's germline CDR1 is SGHTA and CDR2 FQGNSA. The CDR3 reads CASSVGYEQYF. The CDR3, as DNA: TGTGCCAGCAGTGTTGGGTACGAGCAGTACTTC.

This clonotype was counted a few times. This rearrangement joins TRBV20-1 to TRBJ1-6; TRBD1 is a possible D gene (6 bases). The ends were cut back, 0 bases at V and 5 bases at J, with 11 bases in the middle. The CDR3 is made up of 15 amino acids. The germline gives CDR1 DFQATT, CDR2 SNEGSKA (reference sequence). The CDR3 here is CSAREGARDNSPLHF. DNA for the CDR3: TGCAGTGCTAGAGAGGGGGCTCGGGATAATTCACCCCTCCACTTT.

This clonotype came up many times. The chain carries TRBV5-8 and TRBJ2-3; D perhaps matches TRBD1 (5 bases). The CDR3 is 14 amino acids. The germline V gene encodes CDR1 SGHTS and CDR2 YDEGEE. Between the trimmed V and J ends, which lost 3 bases and 4 bases, there was a span of 12 bases. The CDR3 reads CASSWGPSADTQYF. DNA for the CDR3: TGTGCCAGCAGCTGGGGCCCGAGCGCAGATACGCAGTATTTT.

This clonotype came up many times. The DNA of the CDR3 is TGTGCCAGCACAACGGGGGAAAACAACCCTAATTCACCCCTCCACTTT. Its protein product is CASTTGENNPNSPLHF. The V call is TRBV3-1, the J call TRBJ1-6; tentative D call: TRBD1 (5 bases). V was shortened by 7 bases and J by 6 bases, with 19 bases between the two germline ends. This CDR3 contains 16 residues. Germline lookup yields CDR1 LGHDT and CDR2 YNNKEL (reference sequence).

As for this clonotype: A much larger clone is a single base away; this may be a read error. Here the CDR3 reads CACLFVLGTEAFF. In DNA, the CDR3 is TGTGCCTGTCTCTTCGTTTTGGGCACTGAAGCTTTCTTT. The V and J genes are TRBV12-3 or TRBV12-4 and TRBJ1-1; D is undetermined. The CDR3 is 13 amino acids. The V and J ends lost 11 bases and 4 bases respectively, with 17 bases between them.

This chain joins TRBV20-1 and TRBJ2-1; D ambiguous. Trimming took off 6 bases at V and 3 bases at J, with 3 bases between the two ends. Germline loops: CDR1 DFQATT, CDR2 SNEGSKA (reference sequence). The CDR3 is 10 residues long. The CDR3 DNA follows: TGCAGTGCGGGCTACAATGAGCAGTTCTTC. It is translated as CSAGYNEQFF.

This clonotype has at least ten counts. The gene calls are TRBV12-3 or TRBV12-4 and TRBJ1-5; D is uncertain. There are 16 residues in the CDR3. V was pared by 6 bases and J by 0 bases, with 15 bases between. The DNA for the CDR3 is TGTGCCAGCAGCCCCCGGACGGCAGATAGCAATCAGCCCCAGCATTTT. This codes for CASSPRTADSNQPQHF.

This clonotype was picked up many times. The chain combines TRBV5-5 with TRBJ1-6, with no clear D. Trimming took off 3 bases at V and 9 bases at J, with 13 bases between the two ends. Germline CDR1 and CDR2: SGHKS and YYEKEE (reference sequence). The CDR3 is made up of 14 amino acids. CDR3 region: CASSSWWERSPLHF. The CDR3 nucleotides read TGTGCCAGCAGCTCGTGGTGGGAACGTTCACCCCTCCACTTT.

This clonotype showed up just a few times. This chain connects TRBV12-3 or TRBV12-4 to TRBJ2-7; tentatively, D is TRBD2 (6 bases). The CDR3 totals 13 residues. V shed 7 bases and J shed 9 bases, with 19 bases lying between them. The CDR3 here is CASMFGSWPRQYF. The CDR3 region has the DNA TGTGCCAGCATGTTCGGGAGCTGGCCGAGGCAGTACTTC.

CDR3 loop: CSARGGRGTDTQYF. The CDR3 DNA reads as TGCAGTGCTAGGGGCGGGAGGGGCACAGATACGCAGTATTTT. This chain uses TRBV20-1 with TRBJ2-3; 9 bases align to TRBD2. V lost 3 bases to trimming and J lost 1 base; unmatched junction nucleotides: 2. Germline V gene data show CDR1 as DFQATT and CDR2 as SNEGSKA (reference sequence). The CDR3 is made up of 14 amino acids.

This clonotype has ten or more counts. The chain combines TRBV5-1 with TRBJ2-3; 14 nucleotides line up with TRBD2. V gave up 0 bases and J gave up 9 bases; unmatched junction bases: 3. The CDR3 is 15 amino acids. Germline V gene data show CDR1 as SGHRS and CDR2 as YFSETQ. As DNA, the CDR3 is TGCGCCAGCAGCTTGGCCGGGACTAGCGGGAGCACGCAGTATTTT. It specifies CASSLAGTSGSTQYF.

The sample holds many counts of this clonotype. The V gene is TRBV20-1, the J gene TRBJ1-1; a weak D match, TRBD1 (6 bases). The V and J ends lost 2 bases and 4 bases respectively, with 11 bases between them. Looked up from germline, CDR1 is DFQATT and CDR2 is SNEGSKA (reference sequence). The CDR3 has 13 residues. CDR3 loop: CSARRGRGTEAFF. CDR3 bases: TGCAGTGCTAGACGTGGCAGGGGCACTGAAGCTTTCTTT.

This clonotype was counted a few times. This sequence joins TRBV7-9 and TRBJ2-1, with 10 positions matching TRBD2. Germline loops: CDR1 SEHNR, CDR2 FQNEAQ (reference sequence). This CDR3 has 14 amino acids. J gave up 3 bases and V 6 bases, and 2 bases lay outside the gene matches. The CDR3 here is CASSWTSGYNEQFF. The CDR3 bases are TGTGCCAGCAGTTGGACTAGCGGCTACAATGAGCAGTTCTTC. The variable domain in full, completed from reference TRBV7-9 and TRBJ2-1, reads DTGVSQNPRHKITKRGQNVTFRCDPISEHNRLYWYRQTLGQGPEFLTYFQNEAQLEKSRLLSDRFSAERPKGSFSTLEIQRTEQGDSAMYLCASSWTSGYNEQFFGPGTRLTVL.

This clonotype has a count of ten or more. The chain combines TRBV5-1 with TRBJ2-3, with 9 nucleotides matching TRBD2. This CDR3 is built from 16 residues. V shed 4 bases, J shed 0 bases, and the junction held 6 bases outside the gene matches. CDR1 and CDR2 from the germline V gene are SGHRS and YFSETQ. The DNA for the CDR3 is TGCGCCAGCAGCCGTAGCGGGAGACCTAGCACAGATACGCAGTATTTT. Translated: CASSRSGRPSTDTQYF. The whole variable domain, remainder taken from reference TRBV5-1 and TRBJ2-3, is KAGVTQTPRYLIKTRGQQVTLSCSPISGHRSVSWYQQTPGQGLQFLFEYFSETQRNKGNFPGRFSGRQFSNSRSEMNVSTLELGDSALYLCASSRSGRPSTDTQYFGPGTRLTVL.

This clonotype was seen repeatedly, ten times or more. The chain uses TRBV20-1 and TRBJ2-7; D is uncertain. The CDR3 has 13 residues. V was cut by 5 bases and J by 4 bases, with 15 bases left in between. Looked up from germline, CDR1 is DFQATT and CDR2 is SNEGSKA (reference sequence). The CDR3 loop reads CSAQRAPGYEQYF. As DNA, the CDR3 is TGCAGTGCTCAACGGGCTCCGGGTTACGAGCAGTACTTC.

The V call is TRBV20-1, the J call TRBJ2-7; 11 nucleotides align to TRBD2. The CDR3 is made up of 17 amino acids. Looked up from germline, CDR1 is DFQATT and CDR2 is SNEGSKA (reference sequence). Trimming took 5 bases from V and 0 from J; bases not matched to a gene: 12. In nucleotides, the CDR3 is TGCAGTGCTCCTGCCGGGACTAGCGGAAAGAGCTCCTACGAGCAGTACTTC. Translated: CSAPAGTSGKSSYEQYF.

On this clonotype itself: This clone may be a read error of a much larger clone one base away. V and J are TRBV20-1 and TRBJ1-1; weak D call: TRBD1 (5 bases). Germline assignment: CDR1 DFQATT and CDR2 SNEGSKA (reference sequence). CDR3 length equals 15 residues. The CDR3 loop reads CSARDLGGAGTESFF. CDR3 bases: TGCAGTGCTAGAGATCTGGGAGGGGCGGGCACTGAATCTTTCTTT.

The chain employs TRBV12-3 or TRBV12-4 and TRBJ2-1; D remains ambiguous. With 10 bases removed from V and 0 bases from J, the gap between germline ends came to 10 bases. This CDR3 region has 13 residues. Written as DNA, the CDR3 is TGTGCCACCACTTTGCGCTCCTACAATGAGCAGTTCTTC. Protein sequence: CATTLRSYNEQFF.

This clonotype showed up many times. The genes are TRBV12-3 or TRBV12-4 and TRBJ2-7; a weak D match, TRBD1 (6 bases). The CDR3 has 14 amino acids. Trimming took off 5 bases at V and 1 base at J, with 12 bases between the two ends. This chain's CDR3 is CASSKGDTSYEQYF. The CDR3 nucleotides read TGTGCCAGCAGTAAGGGGGACACTTCCTACGAGCAGTACTTC.

V gene TRBV5-1 combines with J gene TRBJ2-3; TRBD2 matches 9 bases. The CDR3 length is 15 residues. Germline CDR1 reads SGHRS; CDR2 reads YFSETQ. With 4 bases clipped from V and 1 base from J, the junction kept 4 bases outside the gene matches. In nucleotides, the CDR3 is TGCGCCAGCAGCATGCGGACTAGCGGCACAGATACGCAGTATTTT. Protein product: CASSMRTSGTDTQYF.